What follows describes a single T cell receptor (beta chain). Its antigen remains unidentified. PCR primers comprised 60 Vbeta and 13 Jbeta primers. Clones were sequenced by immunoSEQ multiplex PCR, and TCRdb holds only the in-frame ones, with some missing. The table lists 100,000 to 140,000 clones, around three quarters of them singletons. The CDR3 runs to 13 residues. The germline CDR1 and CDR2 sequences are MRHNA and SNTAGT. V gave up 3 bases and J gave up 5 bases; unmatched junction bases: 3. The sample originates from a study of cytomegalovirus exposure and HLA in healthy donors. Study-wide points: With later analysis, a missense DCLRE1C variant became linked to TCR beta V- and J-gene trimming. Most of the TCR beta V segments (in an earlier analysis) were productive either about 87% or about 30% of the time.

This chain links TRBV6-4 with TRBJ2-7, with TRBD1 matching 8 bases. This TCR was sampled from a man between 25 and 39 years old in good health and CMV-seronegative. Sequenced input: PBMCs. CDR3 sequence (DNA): TGTGCCAGCAGTGAAGACAGGGGCGACGAGCAGTACTTC. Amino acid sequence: CASSEDRGDEQYF.